A single sample gave rise to the 27 T cell receptor beta chains below, sequenced in a study of T cell repertoires in cytomegalovirus infection (dated by TCRdb to about 2019). Instrument on record: Illumina HiSeq 1500. TCRdb redid the processing of the public reads, applying fastp at Q25 and MiXCR, and retained in-frame beta chains. For every CDR3 protein sequence, its rows merge into one entry that carries the most common genes and DNA. This sample gives approximately 500,000 distinct CDR3 sequences in total; 16% of them show up just once. Together, the top ten hold 20% to 30% of the sample. The sequenced sample consisted of CD8+ T cells from PBMCs. These TCRs come from a human donor in good health (CMV status not recorded). Some clones in this sample may be carry-over from other donors' samples.

This chain uses TRBV6-5 with TRBJ2-5; 7 positions agree with TRBD2. Germline values: CDR1 MNHEY, CDR2 SVGAGI. CDR3 size: 15 residues. The ends lost 1 base at V and 4 bases at J; junction bases unmatched: 6. CDR3 sequence (DNA): TGTGCCAGCAGTTACTTCGCGGGGGTCGGAGAGACCCAGTACTTC. Its translation: CASSYFAGVGETQYF.

The chain combines TRBV15 with TRBJ2-1; 14 bases agree with TRBD2. Germline CDR1 is LNHNV and CDR2 is YYDKDF (reference sequence). V trimming: 1 base; J trimming: 2 bases; junction bases outside the gene matches: 7. The CDR3 extends over 19 amino acids. The CDR3 DNA reads TGTGCCACCAGCAGAGCTTTAGGACTAGCGGGGGGAACCTACAATGAGCAGTTCTTC. Its protein product is CATSRALGLAGGTYNEQFF.

The V and J genes are TRBV4-1 and TRBJ2-5, with a possible D match to TRBD2 (5 bases). This CDR3 comprises 15 residues. V gave up 1 base and J gave up 1 base, with 10 bases separating them. The germline V gene has CDR1 MGHRA and CDR2 YSYEKL. The CDR3 spells CASSQGLRGQETQYF. CDR3 coding DNA: TGCGCCAGCAGCCAAGGGCTTCGGGGCCAAGAGACCCAGTACTTC.

This clonotype was seen ten or more times. This chain connects TRBV7-8 to TRBJ2-7, with TRBD1 matching 8 bases. Per the germline V gene, CDR1 is SGHVS and CDR2 is FQNEAQ. This CDR3 region has 15 residues. The J segment lost 2 bases and the V segment lost 5 bases, leaving 8 bases of the junction unmatched. The CDR3 DNA reads TGTGCCAGCAGCCCACGCGGGACAGGAGCCTACGAGCAGTACTTC. Protein: CASSPRGTGAYEQYF.

This clonotype was seen ten or more times. The CDR3 nucleotides are TGTGCCAGCAGCCCCCTACAGGGGGCAACTAATGAAAAACTGTTTTTT. This codes for CASSPLQGATNEKLFF. V gene TRBV7-9 combines with J gene TRBJ1-4, with 8 bases identical to TRBD1. CDR1 SEHNR and CDR2 FQNEAQ come from the germline V gene (reference sequence). The junction had 5 bases not matched to a gene; V was cut back by 5 bases and J by 0 bases. The CDR3 length is 16 residues.

In regard to this clonotype: This likely comes from a read error, as the CDR3 has no conserved phenylalanine or tryptophan at its end. The V call is TRBV11-2, the J call TRBJ2-1; maybe TRBD2 (6 bases). This CDR3 has 13 amino acids. Germline CDR1 and CDR2: SGHAT and FQNNGV. V dropped 1 base and J dropped 9 bases, with 10 bases sitting between them. This chain's CDR3 is CASSLGQAGEQFL. In nucleotides, the CDR3 is TGTGCCAGCAGCTTAGGCCAAGCGGGTGAGCAGTTCTTA.

V and J are TRBV30 and TRBJ1-3, with D perhaps matching TRBD1 (5 bases). The CDR3 has 12 amino acids. V was shortened by 1 base and J by 4 bases, with 5 bases between the two germline ends. Germline CDR1 and CDR2: GTSNPN and SVGIG (reference sequence). The CDR3 loop reads CAWSGQGNTIYF. For the CDR3, the DNA is TGTGCCTGGAGTGGACAGGGAAACACCATATATTTT. Based on the CDR3 plus reference TRBV30 and TRBJ1-3, the full variable domain is SQTIHQWPATLVQPVGSPLSLECTVEGTSNPNLYWYRQAAGRGLQLLFYSVGIGQISSEVPQNLSASRPQDRQFILSSKKLLLSDSGFYLCAWSGQGNTIYFGEGSWLTVV.

This clonotype was observed many times. This rearrangement joins TRBV20-1 to TRBJ2-4; TRBD2 aligns across 8 bases. The V gene's germline CDR1 is DFQATT and CDR2 SNEGSKA (reference sequence). CDR3 length: 21 residues. The junction had 23 bases not matched to a gene; V was cut back by 0 bases and J by 4 bases. The CDR3, as DNA: TGCAGTGCTAGAGATAAGATAGGGCGGGAGGCCCTGGGACTTCATAAAAACATTCAGTACTTC. This translates into CSARDKIGREALGLHKNIQYF.

The table lists this clonotype with a few counts. J is TRBJ1-4 and V is TRBV2, with 9 bases that match TRBD1. CDR3 size: 14 residues. The germline V gene encodes CDR1 SNHLY and CDR2 FYNNEI. V was pared by 10 bases and J by 4 bases, with 7 bases of the junction left unmatched. CDR3 residues: CATDRGRLNEKLFF. In DNA, the CDR3 is TGTGCCACGGACAGGGGAAGGCTTAATGAAAAACTGTTTTTT.

This clonotype turned up a few times. The chain has TRBV2 and TRBJ1-1; D unclear. The CDR3 runs 12 residues. V was clipped by 6 bases and J by 1 base, with 6 bases between them. The germline V gene encodes CDR1 SNHLY and CDR2 FYNNEI. CDR3 sequence: CASRAENTEAFF. The CDR3 DNA is TGTGCCAGCAGGGCCGAGAACACTGAAGCTTTCTTT.

The chain has TRBV2 and TRBJ2-3; no clear D gene. From germline, CDR1 is SNHLY and CDR2 FYNNEI. The CDR3 consists of 16 residues. V lost 0 bases and J lost 1, with 11 bases in between. The CDR3 region is CASSEAGIMGTDTQYF. CDR3 nucleotide sequence: TGTGCCAGCAGTGAAGCTGGGATAATGGGCACAGATACGCAGTATTTT.

Many counts were recorded for this clonotype. As DNA, the CDR3 is TGTGCCAGCAGTCTCAGGGGTATCTATGGCTACACCTTC. This gives the protein CASSLRGIYGYTF. This chain joins TRBV6-5 and TRBJ1-2; D is possibly TRBD1 (6 bases). Germline V gene data show CDR1 as MNHEY and CDR2 as SVGAGI. Trimming pared 5 bases from V and 4 bases from J, leaving 11 bases between. The CDR3 spans 13 residues.

On this clonotype itself: A read error may explain this, as a much larger clone is one base away. Given the absence of the conserved phenylalanine or tryptophan at the CDR3 end, a read error is likely. The V and J genes are TRBV7-4 and TRBJ1-2; D uncertain. Germline assignment: CDR1 SGHVT and CDR2 SQSDAQ. Trimming stripped 5 bases from V and 2 bases from J, with 18 bases between. There are 16 residues in the CDR3. Here the CDR3 reads CASSALHKFPNYGYTL. CDR3 nucleotides: TGTGCCAGCAGCGCCTTACATAAATTCCCCAACTATGGCTACACCTTA.

The chain couples TRBV20-1 to TRBJ1-3, with 8 nucleotides matching TRBD1. Germline CDR1 is DFQATT and CDR2 is SNEGSKA (reference sequence). The V and J ends lost 0 bases and 4 bases, in that order; junction bases with no gene match: 5. This CDR3 has 15 residues. The CDR3 nucleotides read TGCAGTGCTAGAGATGCACAGGGGGAAGGAAACACCATATATTTT. Translating gives CSARDAQGEGNTIYF.

This sequence joins TRBV20-1 and TRBJ2-7; maybe TRBD2 (7 bases). V was cut by 5 bases and J by 6 bases, with 17 bases left in between. This CDR3 is built from 13 residues. Germline V gene data show CDR1 as DFQATT and CDR2 as SNEGSKA (reference sequence). The CDR3 DNA sequence: TGCAGTGCTTCCGGGGGGCAGGGAGCCGAGCAGTACTTC. Translation: CSASGGQGAEQYF.

The chain couples TRBV9 to TRBJ1-1; D perhaps matches TRBD1 (6 bases). With 3 bases removed from V and 4 bases from J, the gap between germline ends came to 16 bases. Germline values: CDR1 SGDLS, CDR2 YYNGEE. The CDR3 totals 15 residues. CDR3 nucleotide sequence: TGTGCCAGCAGCGCATCCAACAGGGAGAGCACTGAAGCTTTCTTT. It translates to CASSASNRESTEAFF.

As DNA, the CDR3 is TGCGCCAGCAGCCAAGTTTCCCCCTCCTACGAGCAGTACTTC. Protein sequence: CASSQVSPSYEQYF. The chain carries TRBV4-1 and TRBJ2-7; D is ambiguous. This CDR3 is built from 14 residues. The germline V and J ends were trimmed by 1 base and 0 bases, with 7 bases remaining between them. Germline CDR1 reads MGHRA; CDR2 reads YSYEKL.

This clonotype was seen repeatedly, ten times or more. This rearrangement joins TRBV7-8 to TRBJ1-2; 12 bases fit TRBD1. The V and J ends lost 7 bases and 6 bases, in that order; junction bases with no gene match: 15. Germline CDR1 and CDR2: SGHVS and FQNEAQ. This CDR3 comprises 17 residues. CDR3 protein: CASTRRRGTGGVDGYTF. The CDR3 DNA reads as TGTGCCAGCACCCGACGGCGGGGGACAGGGGGCGTCGATGGCTACACCTTC.

There are a few counts of this clonotype. CDR3 amino acids: CASSQNTGTAYEQYF. DNA of the CDR3: TGCGCCAGCAGCCAGAATACCGGGACAGCCTACGAGCAGTACTTC. The rearrangement links TRBV4-1 to TRBJ2-7; 7 bases match TRBD1. In germline, CDR1 is MGHRA, CDR2 YSYEKL. The trim removed 3 bases at V and 2 bases at J, leaving 7 bases unmatched. The CDR3 is 15 amino acids.

Remarks on this clonotype: A much larger clone differs by one base, so this may be a read error. J is TRBJ1-1 and V is TRBV4-1, with D hard to call. Trimming left V 4 bases short and J 4 bases short, with 16 bases between. This CDR3 has 15 amino acids. The germline gives CDR1 MGHRA, CDR2 YSYEKL. DNA of the CDR3: TGCGCCAGCAGCCCTAAAGGAAACCTGAGCACTGAAGCTTTCTTT. Protein sequence: CASSPKGNLSTEAFF.

This clonotype has a count of ten or more. The chain couples TRBV4-2 to TRBJ2-1; a weak D match, TRBD2 (7 bases). Germline V gives CDR1 LGHNA, CDR2 YNFKEQ. V was pared by 0 bases and J by 8 bases, with 14 bases between. CDR3 length: 15 amino acids. CDR3 nucleotides: TGTGCCAGCAGCCAAGACCCGGGGGAGGGGGATGAGCAGTTCTTC. Translating it yields CASSQDPGEGDEQFF.

This clonotype was observed at least ten times. This chain uses TRBV7-3 with TRBJ2-7; no firm D call. V lost 1 base and J 3 bases, leaving 13 bases between the germline ends. The CDR3 runs 15 residues. The germline gives CDR1 SGHTA, CDR2 FQGTGA. The CDR3 DNA follows: TGTGCCAGCAGCTTAATGGTTGGGGAACTCTACGAGCAGTACTTC. Translation gives CASSLMVGELYEQYF.

This clonotype was seen ten or more times. The chain recombines TRBV20-1 with TRBJ2-1; D is tentatively TRBD1 or TRBD2 (7 bases each). The CDR3 extends over 14 amino acids. Germline values: CDR1 DFQATT, CDR2 SNEGSKA (reference sequence). Trimming pared 3 bases from V and 7 bases from J, leaving 16 bases between. As DNA, the CDR3 is TGCAGTGCTAGGGGGGAGGGGGCGGGAAATGAGCAGTTCTTC. Translation gives CSARGEGAGNEQFF.

The table lists this clonotype with a few counts. V is TRBV28 and J is TRBJ2-1, with a possible D match to TRBD1 (6 bases). V shed 2 bases and J shed 2 bases, with 13 bases lying between them. The CDR3 has 16 amino acids. Germline V CDR1 and CDR2: MDHEN, SYDVKM. CDR3 in DNA: TGTGCCAGCAGTTTACCTGACAGGAATACCTACAATGAGCAGTTCTTC. It yields the protein CASSLPDRNTYNEQFF.

V and J are TRBV5-1 and TRBJ2-1, with D uncertain. The CDR3 runs to 14 residues. Deletions cut 7 bases from V and 0 bases from J, with 11 bases between. Germline V gene data show CDR1 as SGHRS and CDR2 as YFSETQ. CDR3 loop: CASGNASSYNEQFF. CDR3 DNA sequence: TGCGCCAGCGGGAACGCCAGCTCCTACAATGAGCAGTTCTTC.

This clonotype was picked up many times. This chain connects TRBV6-2 or TRBV6-3 to TRBJ1-4; D is undetermined. This CDR3 is built from 14 residues. V gave up 8 bases and J gave up 6 bases, with 16 bases separating them. CDR1 MNHEY and CDR2 SVGEGT come from the germline V gene. CDR3 DNA: TGTGCCAGCCTTCTCGACGAAGAGGATGAAAAACTGTTTTTT. Encoded protein: CASLLDEEDEKLFF.

The chain uses TRBV20-1 and TRBJ2-3; D is perhaps TRBD2 (5 bases). CDR1 is DFQATT, CDR2 SNEGSKA, per germline (reference sequence). CDR3 length: 16 residues. The CDR3 nucleotides read TGCAGCCTCTCCCCGCCGGGCGGGTGGCGCACAGATACGCAGTATTTT. Protein sequence: CSLSPPGGWRTDTQYF.